Following are 25 T cell receptor beta chains from one sample sequenced in a study of naive and memory T cell subsets. Two oligonucleotides, mixed equimolar, formed the beta constant-region primer covering TRBC1 and TRBC2. MiXCR, applied by TCRdb to the UMI-ligation and nested PCR reads, yields one record per CDR3 protein. The table lists around 40,000 distinct CDR3 sequences, about an eighth of them singletons. The sample taken for sequencing was effector memory CD4+ T cells from blood. Subset indicated: effector memory, CD45RA- CD27-. The origin of the receptors is a human donor in good health.

This rearrangement joins TRBV6-6 to TRBJ2-5; perhaps TRBD1 as D (6 bases). The germline CDR1 and CDR2 sequences are MNHNY and SVGAGI (reference sequence). Deletions cut 7 bases from V and 3 bases from J, with 12 bases between. This CDR3 has 13 residues. The CDR3 DNA reads as TGTGCCAGCACGGGACAAGGGGAAGAGACCCAGTACTTC. It encodes CASTGQGEETQYF.

This clonotype came up many times. The chain combines TRBV18 with TRBJ2-7; 8 bases are shared with TRBD1. Germline CDR1 KGHSH, CDR2 LQKENI. The V segment lost 5 bases and the J segment 5 bases; nucleotides outside the gene matches: 8. CDR3 length: 14 amino acids. The CDR3 reads CASSAGTGPNEQYF. The DNA for the CDR3 is TGTGCCAGCTCAGCCGGGACAGGCCCCAACGAGCAGTACTTC.

This clonotype has at least ten counts. V usage is TRBV6-5 and J usage is TRBJ2-7; 10 bases align to TRBD2. CDR3 length: 17 amino acids. CDR1 and CDR2 (germline): MNHEY, SVGAGI. After removal of 4 bases from V and 2 bases from J, the junction contained 11 bases not matched to a gene. The DNA of the CDR3 is TGTGCCAGCAGTTTCGCCCCAAGCGGGAGGGATCCCTACGAGCAGTACTTC. Translated, it gives CASSFAPSGRDPYEQYF.

This clonotype was observed many times. The V gene is TRBV5-5, the J gene TRBJ1-2; no definite D call. The germline V and J ends were trimmed by 2 bases and 4 bases, with 9 bases remaining between them. This CDR3 has 13 amino acids. The germline V gene has CDR1 SGHKS and CDR2 YYEKEE (reference sequence). DNA of the CDR3: TGTGCCAGCAGCTTTGGGGAAGGCTATGGCTACACCTTC. This codes for CASSFGEGYGYTF.

The chain links TRBV6-1 to TRBJ2-7; TRBD2 matches 11 bases. CDR1 is MNHNS and CDR2 is SASEGT in the germline V gene. The length of the CDR3 is 17 residues. V was pared by 6 bases and J by 0 bases, with 10 bases of the junction left unmatched. CDR3 amino acids: CASRGTSGERSSYEQYF. CDR3 coding DNA: TGTGCCAGCAGGGGGACTAGCGGAGAGAGGAGCTCCTACGAGCAGTACTTC.

Comment on this clonotype: A read error is possible here, since a much larger clone lies one base away. The CDR3 region has the DNA TGTGCCAGCAGACAGACGGGCACCCCCGAAGAGACCCAGTGCTTC. Protein product: CASRQTGTPEETQCF. V is TRBV6-5 and J is TRBJ2-5; D not certain. CDR1 is MNHEY, CDR2 SVGAGI, per germline. The CDR3 has 15 residues.

This clonotype came up a few times. The chain employs TRBV18 and TRBJ1-1, with 7 nucleotides matching TRBD1. This CDR3 contains 17 residues. Germline V CDR1 and CDR2: KGHSH, LQKENI. V shed 2 bases, J shed 0 bases, and the junction held 9 bases outside the gene matches. CDR3 bases: TGTGCCAGCTCACCATCCGGGACAGCTTACATGAACACTGAAGCTTTCTTT. This encodes CASSPSGTAYMNTEAFF.

This clonotype was observed a few times. The chain combines TRBV3-1 with TRBJ2-2, with D possibly being TRBD1 or TRBD2 (5 bases each). V lost 2 bases and J 7 bases, leaving 8 bases between the germline ends. CDR1 is LGHDT and CDR2 is YNNKEL in the germline V gene (reference sequence). The CDR3 spans 13 residues. The CDR3 DNA reads as TGTGCCAGCAGCCAACGAGGGGACGGGGAGCTGTTTTTT. The encoded protein is CASSQRGDGELFF.

This clonotype was found once. The V and J genes are TRBV7-9 and TRBJ2-1, with D possibly being TRBD1 or TRBD2 (5 bases each). The CDR3 extends over 15 amino acids. Germline V gene sequence: CDR1 SEHNR, CDR2 FQNEAQ (reference sequence). Trimming left V 5 bases short and J 12 bases short, with 23 bases between. CDR3 residues: CASSLLPGPPDLQFF. In DNA, the CDR3 is TGTGCCAGCAGCCTGCTCCCGGGACCCCCGGACTTGCAGTTCTTC.

This clonotype was counted a few times. V is TRBV5-1 and J is TRBJ2-1; 11 bases align to TRBD2. Trimming at V came to 5 bases and at J to 4 bases, leaving 5 bases not matched to a gene. CDR1 and CDR2 from the germline V gene are SGHRS and YFSETQ. The CDR3 is made up of 15 amino acids. CDR3 amino acids: CASRVLAGEYNEQFF. Written as DNA, the CDR3 is TGCGCCAGCAGAGTACTAGCGGGGGAATACAATGAGCAGTTCTTC.

This clonotype turned up a few times. The chain combines TRBV10-3 with TRBJ1-1, with D tentatively TRBD1 (5 bases). The V end lost 2 bases, the J end lost 11 bases, and 12 bases lay between the germline ends. CDR1 ENHRY and CDR2 SYGVKD come from the germline V gene. There are 12 residues in the CDR3. CDR3 coding DNA: TGTGCCATCAGTGAGGCTGTGACAGACGCTTTCTTT. It encodes CAISEAVTDAFF.

The sample holds a few counts of this clonotype. The chain combines TRBV11-2 with TRBJ2-6; D ambiguous. The CDR3 is 19 residues long. V lost 1 base, J lost 9 bases, and 25 bases lay in between. The germline gives CDR1 SGHAT, CDR2 FQNNGV. CDR3 DNA: TGTGCCAGCAGCTTAGTGCGGAGAAGTACCCCTCTAAACATCAACGTCCTGACTTTC. Its translation: CASSLVRRSTPLNINVLTF.

This clonotype was seen a few times. J is TRBJ1-6 and V is TRBV20-1, with D maybe TRBD1 (5 bases). This CDR3 has 15 amino acids. In germline, CDR1 is DFQATT, CDR2 SNEGSKA (reference sequence). V gave up 4 bases and J gave up 7 bases, with 17 bases separating them. The CDR3 loop is CSATGLGRTNSPLHF. CDR3 nucleotide sequence: TGCAGTGCTACCGGATTGGGGCGGACAAATTCACCCCTCCACTTT.

The gene calls are TRBV5-4 and TRBJ2-7; TRBD2 aligns across 9 bases. The trim removed 5 bases at V and 1 base at J, leaving 10 bases unmatched. Germline V lookup: CDR1 SGHNT, CDR2 YYREEE (reference sequence). This CDR3 region has 16 residues. CDR3: CASSDGTSTWSYEQYF. The CDR3 coding sequence is TGTGCCAGCAGTGATGGGACTAGCACCTGGTCCTACGAGCAGTACTTC.

V gene TRBV29-1 combines with J gene TRBJ1-1, with a weak D call TRBD1 (5 bases). V was shortened by 6 bases and J by 3 bases, with 14 bases between the two germline ends. Germline CDR1 is SQVTM and CDR2 is ANQGSEA. The CDR3 contains 13 residues. CDR3 bases: TGCAGCGTGTGGGGACCCCAGTACACTGAAGCTTTCTTT. It specifies CSVWGPQYTEAFF.

V and J are TRBV18 and TRBJ2-5, with D tentatively TRBD2 (5 bases). Germline CDR1 and CDR2: KGHSH and LQKENI. Trimming removed 4 bases at V and 1 base at J, with 10 bases between. The CDR3 contains 14 residues. The DNA of the CDR3 is TGTGCCAGCTCACGGACCGGGGTCCAAGAGACCCAGTACTTC. This codes for CASSRTGVQETQYF.

J is TRBJ1-1 and V is TRBV20-1; no clear D. V was trimmed by 2 bases and J by 5 bases, leaving 9 bases between them. Germline CDR1 and CDR2: DFQATT and SNEGSKA (reference sequence). CDR3 length: 12 residues. As DNA, the CDR3 is TGCAGTGCTAGACCGGTTTATACTGAAGCTTTCTTT. This codes for CSARPVYTEAFF.

The V gene is TRBV5-1, the J gene TRBJ2-1, with a possible D match to TRBD2 (6 bases). The germline V gene encodes CDR1 SGHRS and CDR2 YFSETQ. This CDR3 comprises 14 residues. The germline V and J ends were trimmed by 0 bases and 8 bases, with 12 bases remaining between them. CDR3 bases: TGCGCCAGCAGCTTGGGGGGGGTGGACGATGAGCAGTTCTTC. Translated, it gives CASSLGGVDDEQFF.

J is TRBJ2-7 and V is TRBV7-8; either TRBD1 or TRBD2 may supply D (5 bases each). The CDR3 contains 14 residues. Germline loops: CDR1 SGHVS, CDR2 FQNEAQ. Trimming took 3 bases from V and 2 from J, leaving 11 bases between them. CDR3 region: CASSLGPTAYEQYF. DNA of the CDR3: TGTGCCAGCAGCTTGGGACCCACGGCCTACGAGCAGTACTTC.

The rearrangement joins TRBV2 to TRBJ2-1; unclear D gene. From germline, CDR1 is SNHLY and CDR2 FYNNEI. The CDR3 has 15 residues. Trimming stripped 0 bases from V and 0 bases from J, with 6 bases between. CDR3 in DNA: TGTGCCAGCAGTGAAGCAGCGTTCTCCTACAATGAGCAGTTCTTC. As protein: CASSEAAFSYNEQFF.

This clonotype was seen ten or more times. The V call is TRBV7-3, the J call TRBJ2-1; D gene uncertain. Per germline, CDR1 SGHTA and CDR2 FQGTGA. CDR3 length: 13 amino acids. V was shortened by 9 bases and J by 0 bases, with 9 bases between the two germline ends. CDR3 sequence: CASSESSYNEQFF. Written as DNA, the CDR3 is TGTGCCAGTTCGGAAAGCTCCTACAATGAGCAGTTCTTC.

This chain links TRBV7-3 with TRBJ1-5; a possible D gene is TRBD1 (5 bases). Deletions cut 2 bases from V and 6 bases from J, with 14 bases between. In germline, CDR1 is SGHTA, CDR2 FQGTGA. The CDR3 contains 15 residues. The DNA of the CDR3 is TGTGCCAGCAGCTTAGTACCAGGGAAGGGTCAGCCCCAGCATTTT. Translated, it gives CASSLVPGKGQPQHF.

This clonotype was recorded many times. The rearrangement links TRBV28 to TRBJ1-2, with D perhaps matching TRBD1 (6 bases). This CDR3 region has 14 residues. Germline CDR1 reads MDHEN; CDR2 reads SYDVKM. Trimming took 5 bases from V and 1 from J, leaving 11 bases between them. DNA for the CDR3: TGTGCCAGCAGTCACGGACAGAATAACTATGGCTACACCTTC. It yields the protein CASSHGQNNYGYTF.

The chain recombines TRBV14 with TRBJ2-5; no clear D. The CDR3 has 14 residues. Germline CDR1 and CDR2: SGHDN and FVKESK. The V end was cut by 2 bases, the J end by 4 bases, with 11 bases between. This CDR3 is CASSQTDPIETQYF. For the CDR3, the DNA is TGTGCCAGCAGCCAAACGGATCCGATAGAGACCCAGTACTTC.

In this sample, this clonotype turned up once. This is likely a read error, given that the CDR3 carries no conserved phenylalanine or tryptophan at its end. Because the CDR3's place on the DNA is in doubt, the DNA is left out and the CDR3 is given as listed by TCRdb. The J gene is TRBJ1-2, the V gene TRBV30. Counting both end residues, the CDR3 totals 11 amino acids. The germline V gene has CDR1 GTSNPN and CDR2 SVGIG (reference sequence). The CDR3 here is CAWSVGGVQRT.